This T cell receptor (beta chain) comes out of a study of vaccination and CD4 T cells after COVID-19. Study-wide background: Vaccinees got either two BNT162b2 doses or two mRNA-1273 doses. Investigators stimulated cells with overlapping spike peptides drawn from SARS-CoV-2, HCoV-NL63, HCoV-OC43 and HCoV-229E.

Treatment specified: roughly nine-day PBMC culture with coronavirus spike peptide pools or control peptides (ViraFEST assay). Notes on this clonotype: Its target is unknown.

Scientists ran DNA taken from cultured CD4+ T cells through the Oncomine TCR Beta short-read assay for sequencing. Using its own MiXCR run on the PCR reads, TCRdb lists one record per CDR3 protein. The sample lists tens of thousands of distinct CDR3 sequences, over 50% occurring once. Between the trimmed V and J ends, which lost 3 bases and 2 bases, there was a span of 3 bases. The CDR3 sequence is 12 residues long. Germline CDR1 and CDR2: MNHNS and SASEGT. Study-wide points: Only after vaccination were a median about 87% of convalescents' reactive clones seen.

The sequenced material came from CD4+ T cells from blood, cultured in vitro. This clonotype originated in a human donor who had recovered from COVID-19. The chain joins TRBV6-1 to TRBJ2-3, with no clear D. CDR3 loop: CASSENTDTQYF. CDR3 sequence (DNA): TGTGCCAGCAGTGAGAACACAGATACGCAGTATTTT.